These 22 T cell receptor beta chains originate from one sample sequenced in a study of vaccination and CD4 T cells after COVID-19. Scientists ran DNA taken from cultured CD4+ T cells through the Oncomine TCR Beta short-read assay for sequencing. TCRdb re-called the PCR reads through MiXCR, storing one row per CDR3 protein. Of around 15,000 distinct CDR3 sequences detected, roughly 62% appear once; the ten largest clones hold about 5%. Indicated treatment: approximately nine-day PBMC culture with coronavirus spike peptide pools or control peptides (ViraFEST assay). These receptors are not linked to any known antigen. This specimen was CD4+ T cells from blood, cultured in vitro, taken after SARS-CoV-2 vaccination. The receptors derive from a human donor who had recovered from COVID-19.

The chain links TRBV9 to TRBJ2-3, with 9 nucleotides matching TRBD2. V was pared by 3 bases and J by 0 bases, with 14 bases of the junction left unmatched. This CDR3 comprises 19 residues. Germline values: CDR1 SGDLS, CDR2 YYNGEE. The CDR3 bases are TGTGCCAGCAGCGCCCTCGGGTTAGCGGGGGCCGCTAGCACAGATACGCAGTATTTT. It is translated as CASSALGLAGAASTDTQYF.

The CDR3: CASSQSPGTYNSPLHF. In DNA form, the CDR3 reads TGCGCCAGCAGCCAATCCCCAGGGACCTATAATTCACCCCTCCACTTT. The chain employs TRBV4-1 and TRBJ1-6; a weak D match, TRBD1 (5 bases). Trimming cost V 2 bases and J 2 bases, with 10 bases left between them. The CDR3 has 16 residues. Germline lookup yields CDR1 MGHRA and CDR2 YSYEKL.

V usage is TRBV7-9 and J usage is TRBJ1-3; 10 bases are a match to TRBD1. This CDR3 is 17 amino acids long. Trimming at V came to 4 bases and at J to 0 bases, leaving 6 bases not matched to a gene. The germline V gene has CDR1 SEHNR and CDR2 FQNEAQ (reference sequence). The CDR3 reads CASSSRTGGFSGNTIYF. CDR3 in DNA: TGTGCCAGCAGCTCTCGGACAGGGGGGTTCTCTGGAAACACCATATATTTT. The variable domain in full, with the rest retrieved from reference TRBV7-9 and TRBJ1-3, is DTGVSQNPRHKITKRGQNVTFRCDPISEHNRLYWYRQTLGQGPEFLTYFQNEAQLEKSRLLSDRFSAERPKGSFSTLEIQRTEQGDSAMYLCASSSRTGGFSGNTIYFGEGSWLTVV.

This clonotype was counted only a few times. The V and J genes are TRBV19 and TRBJ1-6, with D possibly being TRBD1 (6 bases). With 4 bases removed from V and 10 bases from J, the gap between germline ends came to 14 bases. This CDR3 is 14 amino acids long. Germline V gene sequence: CDR1 LNHDA, CDR2 SQIVND (reference sequence). The CDR3 DNA is TGTGCCAGTAGTACTCGAACAGGGCAATCACCCCTCCACTTT. The encoded protein is CASSTRTGQSPLHF. Full variable domain (outside the CDR3, taken from reference TRBV19 and TRBJ1-6): DGGITQSPKYLFRKEGQNVTLSCEQNLNHDAMYWYRQDPGQGLRLIYYSQIVNDFQKGDIAEGYSVSREKKESFPLTVTSAQKNPTAFYLCASSTRTGQSPLHFGNGTRLTVT.

This rearrangement joins TRBV6-1 to TRBJ1-5, with D unresolved. Germline CDR1 reads MNHNS; CDR2 reads SASEGT. Trimming shortened V by 3 bases and J by 0 bases, and 3 bases separated the two germline ends. The CDR3 covers 13 residues. As DNA, the CDR3 is TGTGCCAGCAGTGACAGTAGCAATCAGCCCCAGCATTTT. Its protein product is CASSDSSNQPQHF.

The rearrangement uses TRBV30 and TRBJ1-2; possibly TRBD1 for D (5 bases). V was trimmed by 2 bases and J by 0 bases, leaving 7 bases between them. Germline V gene lookup returns CDR1 GTSNPN and CDR2 SVGIG (reference sequence). This CDR3 has 13 amino acids. The CDR3: CAWSRGANYGYTF. The CDR3 nucleotides read TGTGCCTGGAGTAGAGGGGCTAACTATGGCTACACCTTC.

The sample holds a few counts of this clonotype. The chain couples TRBV7-2 to TRBJ1-1; a possible D gene is TRBD1 (5 bases). This CDR3 comprises 14 residues. CDR1 SGHTA and CDR2 FQGNSA come from the germline V gene. The germline V and J ends were trimmed by 5 bases and 5 bases, with 15 bases remaining between them. The CDR3 loop reads CASSHRGRETEAFF. The CDR3 nucleotides are TGTGCCAGCAGCCATAGGGGCCGGGAGACTGAAGCTTTCTTT.

The gene calls are TRBV7-2 and TRBJ1-5; D remains unclear. Trimming took 5 bases from V and 0 from J, leaving 14 bases between them. This CDR3 has 16 residues. CDR1 is SGHTA, CDR2 FQGNSA, per germline. Written as DNA, the CDR3 is TGTGCCAGCAGCCGCAAAGGGTCAGCTAGCAATCAGCCCCAGCATTTT. It encodes CASSRKGSASNQPQHF.

This chain links TRBV15 with TRBJ1-4; D is unresolved. With 4 bases removed from V and 10 bases from J, the gap between germline ends came to 28 bases. In germline, CDR1 is LNHNV, CDR2 YYDKDF (reference sequence). The CDR3 totals 18 residues. CDR3 DNA: TGTGCCACCAGCATTGCGGCTGGCCGAGAAAACTATCACGGAAAACTGTTTTTT. The encoded protein is CATSIAAGRENYHGKLFF.

This clonotype appeared once. V gene TRBV11-2 combines with J gene TRBJ2-5; perhaps TRBD2 as D (6 bases). Germline V gives CDR1 SGHAT, CDR2 FQNNGV. The length of the CDR3 is 14 residues. V was cut by 2 bases and J by 9 bases, with 16 bases left in between. In DNA form, the CDR3 reads TGTGCCAGCAGCTTAAACGAGGCCTGGGGGGCCCAGTACTTC. Protein: CASSLNEAWGAQYF.

V and J are TRBV6-1 and TRBJ2-3; 11 bases fit TRBD2. The CDR3 loop spans 19 amino acids. Germline trimming cut 3 bases from V and 0 bases from J; bases unmatched to any gene: 11. Per the germline V gene, CDR1 is MNHNS and CDR2 is SASEGT. This CDR3 reads CASSEGLAGGVGSTDTQYF. The DNA of the CDR3 is TGTGCCAGCAGTGAGGGGCTAGCGGGAGGTGTAGGGAGCACAGATACGCAGTATTTT.

The chain couples TRBV7-2 to TRBJ1-1; D unresolved. This CDR3 is built from 14 residues. The V gene's germline CDR1 is SGHTA and CDR2 FQGNSA. V was clipped by 4 bases and J by 1 base, with 10 bases between them. The CDR3 sequence: CASSSSDKNTEAFF. As DNA, the CDR3 is TGTGCCAGCAGCTCCTCAGACAAGAACACTGAAGCTTTCTTT. Full variable domain (remainder filled in from reference TRBV7-2 and TRBJ1-1): GAGVSQSPSNKVTEKGKDVELRCDPISGHTALYWYRQSLGQGLEFLIYFQGNSAPDKSGLPSDRFSAERTGGSVSTLTIQRTQQEDSAVYLCASSSSDKNTEAFFGQGTRLTVV.

The chain recombines TRBV28 with TRBJ2-2; D might be TRBD1 (5 bases). Trimming shortened V by 2 bases and J by 7 bases, and 8 bases separated the two germline ends. The CDR3 contains 13 residues. The germline gives CDR1 MDHEN, CDR2 SYDVKM. CDR3 DNA: TGTGCCAGCAGTTTACAGGGTGGCGGGGAGCTGTTTTTT. Translating gives CASSLQGGGELFF.

V usage is TRBV12-3 or TRBV12-4 and J usage is TRBJ2-2, with D tentatively TRBD1 or TRBD2 (5 bases each). The germline V and J ends were trimmed by 8 bases and 0 bases, with 16 bases remaining between them. The CDR3 loop spans 16 amino acids. Here the CDR3 reads CASASRDGSNTGELFF. DNA of the CDR3: TGTGCCAGCGCCTCACGGGACGGATCGAACACCGGGGAGCTGTTTTTT.

The rearrangement uses TRBV12-3 or TRBV12-4 and TRBJ1-6; 8 bases are a match to TRBD1. V was pared by 4 bases and J by 11 bases, with 7 bases of the junction left unmatched. CDR3 length: 14 residues. CDR3 sequence reads: CASSSSTGVAPLHF. The CDR3, as DNA: TGTGCCAGCAGTTCCTCGACAGGGGTGGCACCCCTCCACTTT.

The J gene is TRBJ2-5, the V gene TRBV20-1; D is unclear. Germline V CDR1 and CDR2: DFQATT, SNEGSKA (reference sequence). Trimming removed 3 bases from V and 1 base from J, with 6 bases in between. The CDR3 spans 12 residues. The CDR3 loop is CSARTFQETQYF. In DNA form, the CDR3 reads TGCAGTGCTAGGACTTTCCAAGAGACCCAGTACTTC.

The J gene is TRBJ2-7, the V gene TRBV11-3, with a tentative D call TRBD1 (7 bases). V lost 5 bases and J lost 1, with 15 bases in between. Germline CDR1 SGHNT, CDR2 YENEEA. There are 15 residues in the CDR3. The CDR3 sequence: CASSPQGGQSYEQYF. The DNA for the CDR3 is TGTGCCAGCAGCCCCCAGGGGGGACAGTCCTACGAGCAGTACTTC.

This chain connects TRBV20-1 to TRBJ2-1, with 13 bases that match TRBD2. The germline V gene encodes CDR1 DFQATT and CDR2 SNEGSKA (reference sequence). CDR3 size: 15 residues. V lost 5 bases, J lost 3 bases, and 4 bases stayed unmatched. CDR3: CSAERLAGGYNEQFF. The CDR3 nucleotides read TGCAGTGCTGAACGACTAGCGGGGGGCTACAATGAGCAGTTCTTC.

This clonotype showed up just a few times. The CDR3 region has the DNA TGTGCCAGCAATAAGCAGGGGAGCAATCAGCCCCAGCATTTT. It is translated as CASNKQGSNQPQHF. This chain links TRBV6-2 or TRBV6-3 with TRBJ1-5, with D possibly TRBD1 on 6 matching bases. The CDR3 sequence is 14 residues long. The germline gives CDR1 MNHEY, CDR2 SVGEGT. The V and J ends lost 7 bases and 1 base respectively, with 11 bases between them.

Here the CDR3 reads CASSESLGHGYTF. In DNA, the CDR3 is TGCGCCAGCAGTGAGTCGCTAGGGCATGGCTACACCTTC. The V gene is TRBV10-2, the J gene TRBJ1-2; D uncertain. The CDR3 extends over 13 amino acids. Germline V CDR1 and CDR2: WSHSY, SAAADI. Between the trimmed V and J ends, which lost 0 bases and 6 bases, there was a span of 8 bases.

This clonotype occurred once. The rearrangement uses TRBV6-1 and TRBJ2-2; D may be TRBD1 (6 bases). The CDR3 is 13 amino acids. V was trimmed by 7 bases and J by 5 bases, leaving 11 bases between them. Germline CDR1 MNHNS, CDR2 SASEGT. This CDR3 reads CASIQTGTGELFF. CDR3 DNA: TGTGCCAGCATTCAAACAGGGACCGGGGAGCTGTTTTTT.

The chain links TRBV6-2 or TRBV6-3 to TRBJ2-1; possibly TRBD1 for D (6 bases). V lost 0 bases to trimming and J lost 4 bases, with 7 bases between them. There are 14 residues in the CDR3. CDR1 is MNHEY and CDR2 is SVGEGT in the germline V gene. Here the CDR3 reads CASSYSRGYNEQFF. Written as DNA, the CDR3 is TGTGCCAGCAGTTACTCGAGGGGGTACAATGAGCAGTTCTTC.